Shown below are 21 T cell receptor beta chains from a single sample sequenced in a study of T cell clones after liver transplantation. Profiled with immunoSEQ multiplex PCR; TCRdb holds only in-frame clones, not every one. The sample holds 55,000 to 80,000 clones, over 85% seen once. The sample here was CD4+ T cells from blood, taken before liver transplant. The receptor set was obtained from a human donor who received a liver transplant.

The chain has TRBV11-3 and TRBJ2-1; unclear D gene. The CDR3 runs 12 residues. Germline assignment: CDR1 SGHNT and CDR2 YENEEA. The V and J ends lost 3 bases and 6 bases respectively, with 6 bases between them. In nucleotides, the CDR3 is TGTGCCAGCAGCTTGTCCACCAATGAGCAGTTCTTC. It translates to CASSLSTNEQFF.

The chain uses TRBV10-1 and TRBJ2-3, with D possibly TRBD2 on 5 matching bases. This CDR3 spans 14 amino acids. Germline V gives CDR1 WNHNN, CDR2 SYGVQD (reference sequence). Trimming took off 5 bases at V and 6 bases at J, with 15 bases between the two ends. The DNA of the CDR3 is TGCGCCAGCAGTAGAGGGAATCCGAGGGATACGCAGTATTTT. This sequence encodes CASSRGNPRDTQYF.

The CDR3 sequence is CASSNRTLGPQHF. The CDR3 nucleotides read TGTGCCAGCAGCAACCGGACCCTTGGGCCCCAGCATTTT. The rearrangement uses TRBV28 and TRBJ1-5, with D unresolved. Germline lookup yields CDR1 MDHEN and CDR2 SYDVKM. This CDR3 is built from 13 residues. Trimming pared 6 bases from V and 9 bases from J, leaving 15 bases between.

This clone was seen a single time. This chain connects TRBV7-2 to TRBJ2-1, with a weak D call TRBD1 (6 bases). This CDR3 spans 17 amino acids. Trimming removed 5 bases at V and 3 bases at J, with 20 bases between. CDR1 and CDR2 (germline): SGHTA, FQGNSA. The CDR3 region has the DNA TGTGCCAGCAGCCTCCTTGGGGGCAATGAAGGCTACAATGAGCAGTTCTTC. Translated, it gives CASSLLGGNEGYNEQFF.

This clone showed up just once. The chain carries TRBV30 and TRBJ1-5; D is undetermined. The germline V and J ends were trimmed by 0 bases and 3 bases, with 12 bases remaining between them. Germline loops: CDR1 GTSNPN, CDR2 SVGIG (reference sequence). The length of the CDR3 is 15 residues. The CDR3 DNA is TGTGCCTGGAGTGTAAAAGGGTTGGACAATCAGCCCCAGCATTTT. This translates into CAWSVKGLDNQPQHF.

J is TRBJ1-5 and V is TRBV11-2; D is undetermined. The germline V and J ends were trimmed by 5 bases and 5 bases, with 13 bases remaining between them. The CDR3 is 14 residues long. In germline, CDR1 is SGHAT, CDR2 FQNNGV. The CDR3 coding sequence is TGTGCCAGCAGCAAAGGAGGGTGGGATCAGCCCCAGCATTTT. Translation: CASSKGGWDQPQHF.

The CDR3 here is CASSQVGSGSQYF. For the CDR3, the DNA is TGTGCCAGCAGCCAAGTAGGTAGCGGGAGTCAGTACTTC. The V call is TRBV14, the J call TRBJ2-7; 9 bases align to TRBD2. This CDR3 comprises 13 residues. V shed 1 base, J shed 10 bases, and the junction held 5 bases outside the gene matches. Per germline, CDR1 SGHDN and CDR2 FVKESK.

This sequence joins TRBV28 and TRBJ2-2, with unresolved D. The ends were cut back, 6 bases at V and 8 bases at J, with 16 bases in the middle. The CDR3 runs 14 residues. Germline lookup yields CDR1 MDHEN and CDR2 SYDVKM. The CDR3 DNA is TGTGCCAGCAGAGTGGAAGGGCGAGGAGGGGAGCTGTTTTTT. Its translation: CASRVEGRGGELFF. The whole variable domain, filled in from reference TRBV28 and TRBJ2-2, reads DVKVTQSSRYLVKRTGEKVFLECVQDMDHENMFWYRQDPGLGLRLIYFSYDVKMKEKGDIPEGYSVSREKKERFSLILESASTNQTSMYLCASRVEGRGGELFFGEGSRLTVL.

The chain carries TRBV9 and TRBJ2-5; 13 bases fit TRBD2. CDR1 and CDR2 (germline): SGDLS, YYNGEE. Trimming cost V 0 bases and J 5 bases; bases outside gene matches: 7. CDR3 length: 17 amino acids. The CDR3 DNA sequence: TGTGCCAGCAGCGTAGCCGAAGGACTAGCGGGAGTTGAGACCCAGTACTTC. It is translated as CASSVAEGLAGVETQYF. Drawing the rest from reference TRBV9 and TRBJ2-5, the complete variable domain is DSGVTQTPKHLITATGQRVTLRCSPRSGDLSVYWYQQSLDQGLQFLIQYYNGEERAKGNILERFSAQQFPDLHSELNLSSLELGDSALYFCASSVAEGLAGVETQYFGPGTRLLVL.

The CDR3 sequence is CASSPAGLSSYEQYF. CDR3 bases: TGTGCCAGCAGCCCAGCGGGGCTGAGCTCCTACGAGCAGTACTTC. The rearrangement joins TRBV7-2 to TRBJ2-7, with 7 bases matching TRBD2. J was trimmed by 0 bases and V by 5 bases; bases with no gene match: 7. CDR1 and CDR2 (germline): SGHTA, FQGNSA. There are 15 residues in the CDR3.

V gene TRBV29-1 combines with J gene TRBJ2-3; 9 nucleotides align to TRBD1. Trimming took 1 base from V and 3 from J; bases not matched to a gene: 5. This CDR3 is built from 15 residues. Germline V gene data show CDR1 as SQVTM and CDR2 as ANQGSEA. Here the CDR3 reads CSVEGGTGITDTQYF. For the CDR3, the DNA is TGCAGCGTTGAAGGGGGGACAGGGATAACAGATACGCAGTATTTT.

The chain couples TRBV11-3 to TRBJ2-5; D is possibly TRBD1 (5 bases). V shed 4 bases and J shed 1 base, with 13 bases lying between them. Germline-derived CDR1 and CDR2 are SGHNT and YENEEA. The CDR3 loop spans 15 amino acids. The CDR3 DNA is TGTGCCAGCAGCTCCCCCCTTGGGGCCCAAGAGACCCAGTACTTC. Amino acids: CASSSPLGAQETQYF.

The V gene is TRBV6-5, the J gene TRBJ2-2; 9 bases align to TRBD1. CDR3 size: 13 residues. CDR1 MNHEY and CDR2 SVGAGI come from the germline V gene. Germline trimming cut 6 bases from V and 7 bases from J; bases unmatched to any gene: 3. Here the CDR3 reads CASRRTGDGELFF. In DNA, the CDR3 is TGTGCCAGCAGACGGACAGGGGACGGGGAGCTGTTTTTT.

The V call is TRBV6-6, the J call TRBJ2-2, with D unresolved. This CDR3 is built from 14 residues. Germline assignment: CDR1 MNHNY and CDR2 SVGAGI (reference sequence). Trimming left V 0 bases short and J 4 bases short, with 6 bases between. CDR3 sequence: CASSYSLITGELFF. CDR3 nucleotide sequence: TGTGCCAGCAGTTACTCACTGATCACCGGGGAGCTGTTTTTT.

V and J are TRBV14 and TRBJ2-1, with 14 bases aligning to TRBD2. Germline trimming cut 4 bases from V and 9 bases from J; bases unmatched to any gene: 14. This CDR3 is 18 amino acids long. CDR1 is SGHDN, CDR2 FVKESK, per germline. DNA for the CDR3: TGTGCCAGCAGCCGACTTCAGGGACTAGCGGGAGTTGGGGCTGAGCAGTTCTTC. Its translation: CASSRLQGLAGVGAEQFF.

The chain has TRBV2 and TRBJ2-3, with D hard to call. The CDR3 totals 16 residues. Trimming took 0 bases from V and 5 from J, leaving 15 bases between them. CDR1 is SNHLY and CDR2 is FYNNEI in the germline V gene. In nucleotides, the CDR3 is TGTGCCAGCAGTGAAGCTGGATCCCCCTCGAGAGATACGCAGTATTTT. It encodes CASSEAGSPSRDTQYF.

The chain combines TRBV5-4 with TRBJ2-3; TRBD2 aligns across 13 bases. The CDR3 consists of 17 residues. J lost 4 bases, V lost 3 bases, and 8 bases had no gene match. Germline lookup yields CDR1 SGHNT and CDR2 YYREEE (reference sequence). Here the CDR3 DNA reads TGTGCCAGCAGCTCCCGGACTAGCGGGAGCGGATCAGATACGCAGTATTTT. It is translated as CASSSRTSGSGSDTQYF.

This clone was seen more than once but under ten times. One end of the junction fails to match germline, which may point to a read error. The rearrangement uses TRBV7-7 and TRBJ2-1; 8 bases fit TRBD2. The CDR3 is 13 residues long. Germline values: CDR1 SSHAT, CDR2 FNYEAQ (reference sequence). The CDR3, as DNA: TGTGCTAGCAGCTTGAGCGGGAGTGGTGAGCAGTTCTTC. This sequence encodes CASSLSGSGEQFF.

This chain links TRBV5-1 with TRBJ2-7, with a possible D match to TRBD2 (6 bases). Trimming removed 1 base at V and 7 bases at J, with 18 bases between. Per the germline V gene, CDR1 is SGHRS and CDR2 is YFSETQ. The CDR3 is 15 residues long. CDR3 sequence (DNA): TGCGCCAGCAGCTTGATGGGTAGCGGAGAGGAGGAGCAGTACTTC. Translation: CASSLMGSGEEEQYF.

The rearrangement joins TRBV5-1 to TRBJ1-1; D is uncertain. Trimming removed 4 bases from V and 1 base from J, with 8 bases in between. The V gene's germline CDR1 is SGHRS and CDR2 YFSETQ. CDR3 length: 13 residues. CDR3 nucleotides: TGCGCCAGCAGCCAGGACCCGAACACTGAAGCTTTCTTT. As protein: CASSQDPNTEAFF. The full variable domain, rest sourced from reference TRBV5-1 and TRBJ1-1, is KAGVTQTPRYLIKTRGQQVTLSCSPISGHRSVSWYQQTPGQGLQFLFEYFSETQRNKGNFPGRFSGRQFSNSRSEMNVSTLELGDSALYLCASSQDPNTEAFFGQGTRLTVV.

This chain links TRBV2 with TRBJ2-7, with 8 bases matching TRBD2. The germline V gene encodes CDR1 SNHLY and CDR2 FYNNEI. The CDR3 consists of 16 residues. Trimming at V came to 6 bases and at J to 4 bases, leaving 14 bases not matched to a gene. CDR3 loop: CASRDGRGRQYYEQYF. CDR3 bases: TGTGCCAGCAGGGACGGGAGGGGACGCCAATATTACGAGCAGTACTTC.